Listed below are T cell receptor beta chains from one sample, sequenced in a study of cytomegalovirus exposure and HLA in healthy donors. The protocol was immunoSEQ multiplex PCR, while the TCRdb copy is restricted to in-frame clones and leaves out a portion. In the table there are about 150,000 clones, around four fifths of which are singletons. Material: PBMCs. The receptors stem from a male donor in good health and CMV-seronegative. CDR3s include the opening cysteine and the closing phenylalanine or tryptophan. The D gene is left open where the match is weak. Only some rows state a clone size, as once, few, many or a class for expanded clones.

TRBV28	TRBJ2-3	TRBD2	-	TGTGCCAGCAGGGACAGCGGGAGCGGTGATACGCAGTATTTT	CASRDSGSGDTQYF
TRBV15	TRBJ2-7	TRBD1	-	TGTGCCACCAGCAGAGATCGACAGGGGGCTAAGTACGAGCAGTACTTC	CATSRDRQGAKYEQYF
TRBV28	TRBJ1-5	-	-	TGTGCCAGCAGTCCCCGGGTGGTAAGCAATCAGCCCCAGCATTTT	CASSPRVVSNQPQHF
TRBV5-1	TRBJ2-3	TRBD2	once	TGCGCCAGCAAAACTAGCGGCAAGAGCACAGATACGCAGTATTTT	CASKTSGKSTDTQYF
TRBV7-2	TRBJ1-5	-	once	TGTGCCAGCAGCTTTCAGGGGACGAGCAATCAGCCCCAGCATTTT	CASSFQGTSNQPQHF
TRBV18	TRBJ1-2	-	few	TGTGCCAGCTCACCAGAAGCAGGGCTGAGGAGCTATGGCTACACCTTC	CASSPEAGLRSYGYTF
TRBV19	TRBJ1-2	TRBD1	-	TGTGCCAGTAGTCGGACAGGAGGCTATGGCTACACCTTC	CASSRTGGYGYTF
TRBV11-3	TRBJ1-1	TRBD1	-	TGTGCCAGCAGCGGGGGACAGGGGAACACTGAAGCTTTCTTT	CASSGGQGNTEAFF
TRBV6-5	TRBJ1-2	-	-	TGTGCCAGCAGTTATTATCAGGGCTTCGGCTACACCTTC	CASSYYQGFGYTF
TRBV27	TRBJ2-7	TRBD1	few	TGTGCCAGCAGTCTTTACAGGGGGATCTCCTACGAGCAGTACTTC	CASSLYRGISYEQYF
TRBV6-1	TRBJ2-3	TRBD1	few	TGTGCCAGCAGTGAGGGACAGGCTAGCACAGATACGCAGTATTTT	CASSEGQASTDTQYF
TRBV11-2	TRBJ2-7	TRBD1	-	TGTGCCAGCAGCTTTCAGGGGGCAGACTACGAGCAGTACTTC	CASSFQGADYEQYF
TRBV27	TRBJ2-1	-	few	TGTGCCAGCAGCCGAGGTGTGTCCTACAATGAGCAGTTCTTC	CASSRGVSYNEQFF
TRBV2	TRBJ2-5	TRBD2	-	TGTGCCAGCAGTGCCCTAGCGGGAGGGCCGATCCCCCAAGAGACCCAGTACTTC	CASSALAGGPIPQETQYF
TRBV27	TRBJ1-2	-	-	TGTGCCAGCAGTAGTACTCTGAATCGCTATGGCTACACCTTC	CASSSTLNRYGYTF
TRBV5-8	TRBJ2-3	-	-	TGTGCCAGCAGCTTGGTGGGAGTAATAGATACGCAGTATTTT	CASSLVGVIDTQYF
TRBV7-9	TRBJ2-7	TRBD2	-	TGTGCCAGCAGCTTAGTTGCTAGCGGGACCCACGAGCAGTACTTC	CASSLVASGTHEQYF
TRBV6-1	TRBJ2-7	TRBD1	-	TGTGCCAGCAGTTCTCTAGTCGGACAGGGCTACGAGCAGTACTTC	CASSSLVGQGYEQYF
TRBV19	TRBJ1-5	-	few	TGTGCCAGTAGTATCAGGGTTAATCAGCCCCAGCATTTT	CASSIRVNQPQHF
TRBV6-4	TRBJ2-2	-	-	TGTGCCAGCAGTGAATCCCCTGGGAAGGGGGCCGGGGAGCTGTTTTTT	CASSESPGKGAGELFF
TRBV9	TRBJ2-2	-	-	TGTGCCAGCAGCCCTCGGGGAGAAACCGGGGAGCTGTTTTTT	CASSPRGETGELFF
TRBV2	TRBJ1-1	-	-	TGTGCCACCCCAGAGGGTTTGAACACTGAAGCTTTCTTT	CATPEGLNTEAFF
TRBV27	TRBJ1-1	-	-	TGTGCCAGCAGTTTATCGGGGGCAGGGGCGAACACTGAAGCTTTCTTT	CASSLSGAGANTEAFF
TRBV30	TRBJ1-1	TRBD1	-	TGTGCCTGGAGTCCCCAGGGGGGACATACTGAAGCTTTCTTT	CAWSPQGGHTEAFF
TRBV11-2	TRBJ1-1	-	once	TGTGCCAGCAGCTCCAGGGTTGACACTGAAGCTTTCTTT	CASSSRVDTEAFF
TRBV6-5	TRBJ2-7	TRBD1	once	TGTGCCAGCAAGTGGTTGGACAGGAGCTCCTACGAGCAGTACTTC	CASKWLDRSSYEQYF
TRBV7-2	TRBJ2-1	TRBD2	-	TGTGCCAGCAGCTCCTCAACACTAGCGGGGCAACAGTTCTTC	CASSSSTLAGQQFF
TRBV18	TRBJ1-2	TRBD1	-	TGTGCCAGCTCTGCGGACAGGGAGTATGGCTACACCTTC	CASSADREYGYTF
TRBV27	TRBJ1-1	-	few	TGTGCCAGCAGTTTAGTGGGGGGCACTGAAGCTTTCTTT	CASSLVGGTEAFF
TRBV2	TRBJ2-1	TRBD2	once	TGTGCCAGCAGTCTAGAGGCTAGCGGGGGGGCTGAGCAGTTCTTC	CASSLEASGGAEQFF
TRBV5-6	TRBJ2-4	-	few	TGTGCCAGCAGCTTGGGCGGGCGGGGAGCCAAAAACATTCAGTACTTC	CASSLGGRGAKNIQYF
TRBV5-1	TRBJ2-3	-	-	TGCGCCAGCAGGCGGGACCCGAGCACAGATACGCAGTATTTT	CASRRDPSTDTQYF
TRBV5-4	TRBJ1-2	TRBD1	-	TGTGCCAGCAGTTACCAGGGGGCGAACTATGGCTACACCTTC	CASSYQGANYGYTF
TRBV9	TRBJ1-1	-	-	TGTGCCAGCAGCGTAGTACCCGCTGGGGGGAGGACTGAAGCTTTCTTT	CASSVVPAGGRTEAFF
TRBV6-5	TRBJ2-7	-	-	TGTGCCAGCAGTTACTCCAGGGAATACGAGCAGTACTTC	CASSYSREYEQYF
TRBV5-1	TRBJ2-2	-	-	TGCGCCAGCAGCCCAGCGGAGACAAGCACCGGGGAGCTGTTTTTT	CASSPAETSTGELFF
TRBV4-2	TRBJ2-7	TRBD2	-	TGTGCCAGCAGCCAAGATCCCACTAGCGGCCGAACCTACGAGCAGTACTTC	CASSQDPTSGRTYEQYF
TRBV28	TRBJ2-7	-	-	TGTGCCAGCAGTCCCGGGGTAGGAACCTACGAGCAGTACTTC	CASSPGVGTYEQYF
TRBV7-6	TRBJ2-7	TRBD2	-	TGTGCCAGCAGCTTAGCGGGAGGGGCAGCTTTCTACGAGCAGTACTTC	CASSLAGGAAFYEQYF
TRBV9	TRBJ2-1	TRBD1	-	TGTGCCAGCAGCAACAAACCGGGACAGGGGTACAATGAGCAGTTCTTC	CASSNKPGQGYNEQFF
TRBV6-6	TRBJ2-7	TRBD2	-	TGTGCCAGCAGCACCATAGGCGGGAGGGCCTACGAGCAGTACTTC	CASSTIGGRAYEQYF
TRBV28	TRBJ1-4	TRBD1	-	TGTGCCAGCAGATCCGGACAGGCAACTAATGAAAAACTGTTTTTT	CASRSGQATNEKLFF
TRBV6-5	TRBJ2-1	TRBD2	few	TGTGCCAGCAGGTACGCGGGAGGATACAATGAGCAGTTCTTC	CASRYAGGYNEQFF
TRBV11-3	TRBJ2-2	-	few	TGTGCCAGCAGCGCCAGGGAACCCGGGGAGCTGTTTTTT	CASSAREPGELFF
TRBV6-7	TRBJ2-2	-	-	TGTGCCAGCAGTAAGCCGGAACAGGGGAACACCGGGGAGCTGTTTTTT	CASSKPEQGNTGELFF
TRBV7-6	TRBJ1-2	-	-	TGTGCCAGCAGCTTACGAGGAACGGGTGAATATGGCTACACCTTC	CASSLRGTGEYGYTF
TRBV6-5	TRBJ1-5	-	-	TGTGCCAGCAGTTACGCGTTCGGGGGCAATCAGCCCCAGCATTTT	CASSYAFGGNQPQHF
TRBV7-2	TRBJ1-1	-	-	TGTGCCAGCAGCTTAGGAGATATCGGCACTGAAGCTTTCTTT	CASSLGDIGTEAFF
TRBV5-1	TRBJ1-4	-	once	TGCGCCAGCAGCTGGGGAGAGGGCAATAATGAAAAACTGTTTTTT	CASSWGEGNNEKLFF
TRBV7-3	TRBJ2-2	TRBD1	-	TGTGCCAGCAGCCGGGACAGGTCGAACACCGGGGAGCTGTTTTTT	CASSRDRSNTGELFF
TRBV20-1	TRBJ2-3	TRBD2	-	TGCAGAGCGGGGGCCGGGGATACGCAGTATTTT	CRAGAGDTQYF
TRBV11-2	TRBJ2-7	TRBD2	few	TGTGCCAGCAGCTCCCCAGGAGGGAGGGCCCGGGAGCAGTACTTC	CASSSPGGRAREQYF
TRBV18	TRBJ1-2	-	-	TGTGCCAGCTCACCGGGTCGACAGATAGGCTATGGCTACACCTTC	CASSPGRQIGYGYTF
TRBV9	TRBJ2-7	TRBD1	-	TGTGCCAGCAGCCTGACCGGGACAGAATACGAGCAGTACTTC	CASSLTGTEYEQYF